The rows below give T cell receptor beta chains drawn from one sample of a study of cytomegalovirus exposure and HLA in healthy donors. Here immunoSEQ multiplex PCR was the method, and the copy in TCRdb shows in-frame clones only, minus some. Altogether some 160,000 clones are present, around 77% being singletons, with the ten largest covering about 1.5%. Sequenced input: PBMCs. Receptor source: a woman in her 30s in good health and CMV-seronegative. The conserved cysteine and the conserved F or W are not part of the CDR3 here. Each record gives: V gene, J gene, CDR3 protein.

TRBV19,TRBJ1-3,ASIPSGTVGNTIY
TRBV7-3,TRBJ2-1,ASSRQGGDYNEQF
TRBV5-1,TRBJ2-1,ASSPLAGESSYNEQF
TRBV30,.,ALSSGEAYEQY
TRBV12-5,TRBJ1-2,ASGSTRQRNYGYT
TRBV29-1,TRBJ2-7,SVVENRGQY
TRBV6-5,TRBJ1-1,ATRQAGGAF
TRBV5-5,TRBJ1-1,ASSLVGPSNTEAF
TRBV6-1,TRBJ2-2,ASSEGLNTGELF
TRBV4-2,TRBJ2-3,ASSPELLAERTDTQY
TRBV7-2,TRBJ1-3,ASSTGQGLAGNTIY
TRBV5-1,TRBJ1-1,ASSQQDLNTEAF
TRBV20-1,TRBJ1-1,SLGTFEAF
TRBV10-3,TRBJ2-2,AISADSSENTGELF
TRBV6-5,TRBJ1-5,ASSPYSNQPQH
TRBV7-3,TRBJ2-2,ASSLLGQGETGELF
TRBV4-2,TRBJ2-5,ASSQDQSTSGGRNQETQY
TRBV30,TRBJ2-7,AWNSLAGGTEY
TRBV18,TRBJ1-2,ASSPSRDGYT
TRBV4-1,TRBJ2-1,ASSQVSLAGVKQF
TRBV5-4,TRBJ2-1,ASSFNRDSFFNEQF
TRBV5-1,TRBJ2-5,ASSFGGRETQY
TRBV25-1,TRBJ1-1,ASSAGLTEAF
TRBV28,TRBJ1-1,ASKIQGVMNTEAF
TRBV4-2,TRBJ2-5,ASSQVGGVGLLGDQETQY
TRBV2,TRBJ2-3,ASSERFTDTQY
TRBV4-2,TRBJ1-3,ASSLQGASGNTIY
TRBV5-1,TRBJ2-3,ASSLLGTSDTQY
TRBV7-9,TRBJ1-1,ASSLAGDTEAF
TRBV19,TRBJ1-1,ASSKGRRTEAF
TRBV5-1,TRBJ2-7,ASSLATAPHEQY
TRBV27,TRBJ2-1,ASSPSGPAYNEQF
TRBV5-1,TRBJ2-3,ASSYGEVTDTQY
TRBV29-1,TRBJ2-3,SLEVGGRGDTQY
TRBV5-4,TRBJ1-4,ASSSAGGKLF
TRBV5-1,TRBJ2-1,ANLCRGSHNEQF
TRBV9,TRBJ1-2,ASSADRAGYGYP
TRBV12-5,TRBJ1-4,ASSWFGEKLF
TRBV30,TRBJ1-1,ACSRGGVDTEAF
TRBV7-9,TRBJ2-2,AAAGKIGELF
TRBV29-1,TRBJ2-5,SVDLYQETQY
TRBV5-1,TRBJ2-5,ASSPPVAGGETQY
TRBV7-8,TRBJ1-1,ASSELVRGSGNTEAF
TRBV7-6,TRBJ1-1,ASSLIGQGDTEAF
TRBV10-3,TRBJ2-2,AISPVGDRETGELF
TRBV2,TRBJ1-4,ASSVQGGNEKLF
TRBV27,TRBJ2-1,ASTPFSGSTNEQF
TRBV7-6,TRBJ1-3,ASSLGQSSGNTIY
TRBV15,TRBJ1-1,ATSTDLVRAEAF
TRBV7-2,TRBJ2-5,ASTILAGGPETQY
TRBV5-1,TRBJ1-4,ASRQSGTTVEKLF
TRBV20-1,TRBJ2-5,SARWETQY
TRBV5-1,TRBJ2-1,ASSLDRVYNEQF
TRBV28,TRBJ2-7,ASRGTSGSVTYEQY
TRBV6-5,TRBJ2-7,ATRTRTSGYHEQY